The rows below give T cell receptor beta chains drawn from one sample of a study of T cell responses to AZD1222 COVID-19 vaccine. Sequenced by immunoSEQ multiplex PCR; TCRdb stores in-frame clones only, minus some. The sample holds 200,000 or so clones, about 93% seen once. The input for sequencing was peripheral blood, taken 28 days after the second AZD1222 dose. The receptor set was obtained from an adult who received the AZD1222 COVID-19 vaccine. The CDR3 runs from the conserved cysteine through the conserved F or W. A D gene is named only where the DNA matches it firmly. Clone size appears in some rows only: once, few, many, or a class for an expanded clone.

D	V	J	size	length	DNA	CDR3
TRBD1	TRBV6-6	TRBJ2-7	.	14	TGTGCCAGCAGTCTGACAGGGAGCTCCTACGAGCAGTACTTC	CASSLTGSSYEQYF
TRBD2	TRBV19	TRBJ2-7	.	15	TGTGCCAGTAGTATAGCAGCGGGGCTGTCCTACGAGCAGTACTTC	CASSIAAGLSYEQYF
.	TRBV5-1	TRBJ1-3	.	14	TGCGCCAGCAGCATAGGGTCCGGTGGAAACACCATATATTTT	CASSIGSGGNTIYF
.	TRBV13	TRBJ1-4	.	14	TGTGCCAGCAGCTTATGGCTGAACGGTGAAAAACTGTTTTTT	CASSLWLNGEKLFF
.	TRBV19	TRBJ1-1	.	16	TGTGCCAGTAGTATAGTCGGGAACAGGGAGAACACTGAAGCTTTCTTT	CASSIVGNRENTEAFF
TRBD1	TRBV7-9	TRBJ1-2	.	14	TGTGCCAGCAGTAGGACAGGGGGAAACTATGGCTACACCTTC	CASSRTGGNYGYTF
.	TRBV19	TRBJ2-5	.	10	TGTGCCAGTAAACAAGAGACCCAGTACTTC	CASKQETQYF
TRBD2	TRBV5-4	TRBJ2-7	.	13	TGTGCCAGCTGGGGCGGGAGCTCCTACGAGCAGTACTTC	CASWGGSSYEQYF
.	TRBV30	TRBJ1-6	.	14	TGTGCCTGGAGTTGGGACGGTACTAATTCACCCCTCCACTTT	CAWSWDGTNSPLHF
TRBD2	TRBV5-1	TRBJ2-7	.	18	TGCGCCAGCAGCCTCCAGGGGACTAGCGGGGGGACCACCTACGAGCAGTACTTC	CASSLQGTSGGTTYEQYF
TRBD2	TRBV24-1	TRBJ2-1	.	18	TGTGCCACCAGTGGGGTAGGTAGGACTAGCGGGGGGAGGAATGAGCAGTTCTTC	CATSGVGRTSGGRNEQFF
.	TRBV18	TRBJ1-6	.	14	TGTGCCACTCGAGCGGGGGCGGGAAATTCACCCCTCCACTTT	CATRAGAGNSPLHF
TRBD1	TRBV9	TRBJ1-6	few	15	TGTGCCAGCAGCGTAGGGGGAGGGGGCCAGTCACCCCTCCACTTT	CASSVGGGGQSPLHF
.	TRBV6-2/TRBV6-3	TRBJ1-1	.	12	TGTGCCAGCGGCCAGACGCTCACTGAAGCTTTCTTT	CASGQTLTEAFF
.	TRBV14	TRBJ1-3	.	16	TGTGCCAGCAGCCAAACGAGGGCTAGTGGAGGAAACACCATATATTTT	CASSQTRASGGNTIYF
.	TRBV4-3	TRBJ1-2	.	14	TGCGCCAGCAGCCAAGTCTCTGGAGGCAAAGGCTACACCTTC	CASSQVSGGKGYTF
.	TRBV5-4	TRBJ1-4	.	15	TGTGCCAGCAGCCTCGGGGGGCGGACTAATGAAAAACTGTTTTTT	CASSLGGRTNEKLFF
.	TRBV19	TRBJ1-1	.	17	TGTGCCAGTAGTACCTACAGGGTCGGGGTTTCTGGGACTGAAGCTTTCTTT	CASSTYRVGVSGTEAFF
.	TRBV10-2	TRBJ2-2	.	14	TGCGCCAGCAGCTTGGACAGAAACACCGGGGAGCTGTTTTTT	CASSLDRNTGELFF
.	TRBV6-5	TRBJ1-3	.	12	TGTGCCAGCAGTCTTACCCGGGACATTATATATTTT	CASSLTRDIIYF
TRBD1	TRBV5-1	TRBJ2-4	.	13	TGCGCCAGCAGCTTTAACAGGGGAAACATTCAGTACTTC	CASSFNRGNIQYF
TRBD1	TRBV9	TRBJ1-2	.	14	TGTGCCAGCAGCGTAGGGGACAGGGCCCATGGCTACACCTTC	CASSVGDRAHGYTF
TRBD1	TRBV7-3	TRBJ1-1	.	17	TGTGCCAGCAGCTCCTTCCCGGGACAGGGTACGAACACTGAAGCTTTCTTT	CASSSFPGQGTNTEAFF
TRBD1	TRBV7-2	TRBJ2-2	.	15	TGTGCCAGCAGACGGAGACAGGGGACCACCGGGGAGCTGTTTTTT	CASRRRQGTTGELFF
TRBD1	TRBV30	TRBJ1-1	.	11	TGTGCCTGGAGAGAGCACAGGGGGGCTTTCTTT	CAWREHRGAFF
.	TRBV19	TRBJ1-5	.	13	TGTGCCAGTAACCCGCTAGGCAATCAGCCCCAGCATTTT	CASNPLGNQPQHF
TRBD1	TRBV5-5	TRBJ2-1	.	16	TGTGCCAGCAGGGTGGACAGGGGACGGGCCTACAATGAGCAGTTCTTC	CASRVDRGRAYNEQFF
.	TRBV5-4	TRBJ1-1	.	15	TGTGCCAGCAGCGCAGCAGGGTGGTCGGACACTGAAGCTTTCTTT	CASSAAGWSDTEAFF
TRBD1	TRBV24-1	TRBJ2-5	.	13	TGTGCCACTAGTGAGGGGGCTTCCGAGACCCAGTACTTC	CATSEGASETQYF
.	TRBV6-1	TRBJ1-6	.	13	TGTGCCAGCAGTGATACAGGGATGTCACCCCTCCACTTT	CASSDTGMSPLHF
TRBD1	TRBV19	TRBJ2-1	.	15	TGTGCCAGTAGTACAGACAGGGGGCTGAACAATGAGCAGTTCTTC	CASSTDRGLNNEQFF
.	TRBV7-9	TRBJ1-5	.	12	TGTGCCAGCAGCCCACCGAATCAGCCCCAGCATTTT	CASSPPNQPQHF
.	TRBV6-6	TRBJ2-7	.	14	TGTGCCAGCAACCTGGACGGAAGCTCCTACGAGCAGTACTTC	CASNLDGSSYEQYF
.	TRBV27	TRBJ1-4	.	13	TGTGCCAGCAGTAAAGCAACTAATGAAAAACTGTTTTTT	CASSKATNEKLFF
.	TRBV3-1/TRBV3-2	TRBJ2-1	.	16	TGTGCCAGCAGCCAAGAGCGCCTAGCCCTCGCCAATGAGCAGTTCTTC	CASSQERLALANEQFF
.	TRBV4-2	TRBJ1-4	once	15	TGTGCCAGCAGCCAAGATCCAGGGCTGGATGAAAAACTGTTTTTT	CASSQDPGLDEKLFF
TRBD1	TRBV6-1	TRBJ1-4	.	14	TGTGCCAGCAGTGAGACAGGGGCGGATGAAAAACTGTTTTTT	CASSETGADEKLFF
TRBD1	TRBV7-9	TRBJ1-5	.	16	TGTGCCACCACACCCGGGACAGGGGATTCCGGTCAGCCCCAGCATTTT	CATTPGTGDSGQPQHF
.	TRBV12-3/TRBV12-4	TRBJ1-5	.	13	TGTGCCAGCAGTCCGTATAGCAATCAGCCCCAGCATTTT	CASSPYSNQPQHF
.	TRBV25-1	TRBJ1-1	.	15	TGTGCCAGCAGAGACCTTACAGGGCTGAACACTGAAGCTTTCTTT	CASRDLTGLNTEAFF
.	TRBV7-3	TRBJ2-2	few	14	TGTGCCAGCAGCTCGGGACATTACACCGGGGAGCTGTTTTTT	CASSSGHYTGELFF
.	TRBV19	TRBJ1-2	few	14	TGTGCCAGTAGTAAGGGTAGGGAAAACTATGGCTACACCTTC	CASSKGRENYGYTF
.	TRBV5-1	TRBJ1-4	.	14	TGCGCCAGCAGCTTTCCGGGGAGTAATGAAAAACTGTTTTTT	CASSFPGSNEKLFF
.	TRBV6-5	TRBJ1-2	few	15	TGTGCCAGCAGTTACTCGAGACAGGCCTCTTATGGCTACACCTTC	CASSYSRQASYGYTF
.	TRBV18	TRBJ2-7	once	14	TGTGCCAGCTCACCGGGAGACAGGAGTTACGAGCAGTACTTC	CASSPGDRSYEQYF
TRBD2	TRBV5-1	TRBJ2-1	.	16	TGCGCCAGCAGCTTAGCGGGGGAAAGCTCCTACAATGAGCAGTTCTTC	CASSLAGESSYNEQFF
TRBD1	TRBV30	TRBJ1-3	.	15	TGTGCCTGGAACCAAAAGGGGGCAACTGGAAACACCATATATTTT	CAWNQKGATGNTIYF
TRBD2	TRBV27	TRBJ2-1	.	15	TGTGCCAGCAGTTCGATAGGGACTAGCAAGAATGAGCAGTTCTTC	CASSSIGTSKNEQFF
.	TRBV28	TRBJ1-2	.	13	TGTGCCGTCTACAGGGAATGGAAGTATGGCTACACCTTC	CAVYREWKYGYTF
TRBD2	TRBV11-1	TRBJ2-7	.	14	TGTGCCAGCAGCCAACCGGGACTAGCTCCCGAGCAGTACTTC	CASSQPGLAPEQYF
TRBD1	TRBV5-5	TRBJ1-5	.	14	TGTGCCAGCAGCCCGACAGGGAGCAATCAGCCCCAGCATTTT	CASSPTGSNQPQHF
.	TRBV4-2	TRBJ1-1	.	15	TGTGCCAGCAGCCAATCCGGGACACGAAACACTGAAGCTTTCTTT	CASSQSGTRNTEAFF
.	TRBV7-8	TRBJ1-2	few	15	TGTGCCAGCAGCTTAGGAGTCACAGACCGCCAAGGCTACACCTTC	CASSLGVTDRQGYTF